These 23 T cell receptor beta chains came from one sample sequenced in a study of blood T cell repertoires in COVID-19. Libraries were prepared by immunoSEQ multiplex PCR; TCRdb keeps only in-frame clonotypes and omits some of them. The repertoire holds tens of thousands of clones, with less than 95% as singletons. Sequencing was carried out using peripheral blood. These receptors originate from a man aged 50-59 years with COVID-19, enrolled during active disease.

The CDR3 loop is CASSYPGGAAKLFF. For the CDR3, the DNA is TGTGCCAGCAGTTACCCAGGGGGCGCGGCAAAACTGTTTTTT. The chain uses TRBV28 and TRBJ1-4; 8 bases map to TRBD1. CDR1 MDHEN and CDR2 SYDVKM come from the germline V gene. This CDR3 is built from 14 residues. Unmatched junction bases numbered 8, after V lost 4 bases and J lost 10 bases.

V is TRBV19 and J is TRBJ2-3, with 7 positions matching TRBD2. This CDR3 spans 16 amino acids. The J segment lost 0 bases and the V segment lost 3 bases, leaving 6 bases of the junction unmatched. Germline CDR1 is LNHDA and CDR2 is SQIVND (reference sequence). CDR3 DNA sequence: TGTGCCAGTAGTATCGAGACTAGCTGGAGCACAGATACGCAGTATTTT. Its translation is CASSIETSWSTDTQYF.

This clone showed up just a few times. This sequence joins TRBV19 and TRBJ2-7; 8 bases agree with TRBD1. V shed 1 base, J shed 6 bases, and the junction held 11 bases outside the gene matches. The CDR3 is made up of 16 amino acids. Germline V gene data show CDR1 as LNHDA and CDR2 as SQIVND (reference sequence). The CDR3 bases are TGTGCCAGTAGTATAGGATTCCGGGACAGGACTTCCGAGCAGTACTTC. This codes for CASSIGFRDRTSEQYF.

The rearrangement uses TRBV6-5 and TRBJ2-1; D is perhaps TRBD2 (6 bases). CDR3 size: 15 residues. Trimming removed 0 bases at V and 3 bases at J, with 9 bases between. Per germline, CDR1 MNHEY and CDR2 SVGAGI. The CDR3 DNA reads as TGTGCCAGCAGTTACTCTAGCGGTGACTACAATGAGCAGTTCTTC. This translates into CASSYSSGDYNEQFF.

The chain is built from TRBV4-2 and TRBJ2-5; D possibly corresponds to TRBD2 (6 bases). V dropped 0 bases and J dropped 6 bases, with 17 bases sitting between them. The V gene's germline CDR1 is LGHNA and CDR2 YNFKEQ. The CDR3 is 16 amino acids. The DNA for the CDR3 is TGTGCCAGCAGCCAAGAGCCGGAGGGCCCACAAAAGACCCAGTACTTC. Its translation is CASSQEPEGPQKTQYF.

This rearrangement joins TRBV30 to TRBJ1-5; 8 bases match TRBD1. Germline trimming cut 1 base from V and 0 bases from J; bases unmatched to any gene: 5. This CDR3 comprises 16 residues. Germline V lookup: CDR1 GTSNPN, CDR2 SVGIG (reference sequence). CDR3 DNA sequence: TGTGCCTGGAGTGCAGGGACAGGAGATAGCAATCAGCCCCAGCATTTT. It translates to CAWSAGTGDSNQPQHF.

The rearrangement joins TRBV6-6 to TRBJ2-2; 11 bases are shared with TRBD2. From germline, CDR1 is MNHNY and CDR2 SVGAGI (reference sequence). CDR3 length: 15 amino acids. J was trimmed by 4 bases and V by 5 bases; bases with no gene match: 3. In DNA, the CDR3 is TGTGCCAGCAGTCCCGGACTAGCGGGCACCGGGGAGCTGTTTTTT. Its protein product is CASSPGLAGTGELFF.

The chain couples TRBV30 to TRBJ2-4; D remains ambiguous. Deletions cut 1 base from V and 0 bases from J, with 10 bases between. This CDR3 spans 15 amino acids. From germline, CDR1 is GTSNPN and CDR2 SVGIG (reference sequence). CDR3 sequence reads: CAWSGVRLAKNIQYF. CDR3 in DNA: TGTGCCTGGAGTGGTGTGAGGCTAGCCAAAAACATTCAGTACTTC.

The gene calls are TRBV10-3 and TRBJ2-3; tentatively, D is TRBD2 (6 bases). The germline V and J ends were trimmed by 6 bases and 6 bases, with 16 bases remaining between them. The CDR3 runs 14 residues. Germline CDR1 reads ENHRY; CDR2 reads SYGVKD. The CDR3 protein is CAIRLANLGDTQYF. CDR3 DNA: TGTGCCATCAGACTAGCCAACTTAGGTGATACGCAGTATTTT.

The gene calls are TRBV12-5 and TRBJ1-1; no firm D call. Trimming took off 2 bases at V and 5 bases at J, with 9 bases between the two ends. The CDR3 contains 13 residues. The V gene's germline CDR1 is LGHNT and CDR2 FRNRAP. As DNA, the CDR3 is TGTGCTAGTGGTTTGTTTACAAGTACTGAAGCTTTCTTT. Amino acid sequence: CASGLFTSTEAFF.

The CDR3 DNA reads as TGTGCCAGCAGCTTAACAAGACTAGCGGGGGTCCTTCATGAGCAGTTCTTC. Encoded protein: CASSLTRLAGVLHEQFF. This rearrangement joins TRBV3-1 (or the pseudogene TRBV3-2) to TRBJ2-1, with 12 bases aligning to TRBD2. Germline V gene data show CDR1 as LGHDT and CDR2 as YNNKEL (reference sequence). Unmatched junction bases numbered 13, after V lost 5 bases and J lost 8 bases. The CDR3 sequence is 17 residues long.

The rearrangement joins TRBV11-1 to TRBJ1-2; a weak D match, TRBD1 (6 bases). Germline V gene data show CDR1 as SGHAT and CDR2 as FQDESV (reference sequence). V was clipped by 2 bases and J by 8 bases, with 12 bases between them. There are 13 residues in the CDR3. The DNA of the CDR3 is TGTGCCAGCAGCTTAAACAGGGCGGTCGGCTACACCTTC. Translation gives CASSLNRAVGYTF.

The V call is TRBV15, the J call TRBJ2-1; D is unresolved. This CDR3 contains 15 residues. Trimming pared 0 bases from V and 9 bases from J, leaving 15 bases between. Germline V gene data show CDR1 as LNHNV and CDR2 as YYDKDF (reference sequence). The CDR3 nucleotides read TGTGCCACCAGCAGAGAAGAGGCCCTAGTGGGTGAGCAGTTCTTC. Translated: CATSREEALVGEQFF.

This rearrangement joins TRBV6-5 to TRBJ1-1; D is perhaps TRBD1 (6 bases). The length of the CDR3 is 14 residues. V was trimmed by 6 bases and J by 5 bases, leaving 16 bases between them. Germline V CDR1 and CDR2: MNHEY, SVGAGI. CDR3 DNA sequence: TGTGCCAGCAGGTCGCAGGGGAAGCTGACTGAAGCTTTCTTT. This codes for CASRSQGKLTEAFF.

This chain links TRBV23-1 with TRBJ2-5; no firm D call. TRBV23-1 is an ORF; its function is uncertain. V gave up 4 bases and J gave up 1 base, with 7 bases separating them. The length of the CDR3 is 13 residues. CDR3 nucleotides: TGCGCCAGCAGTCTCCCCCTCCAAGAGACCCAGTACTTC. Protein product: CASSLPLQETQYF.

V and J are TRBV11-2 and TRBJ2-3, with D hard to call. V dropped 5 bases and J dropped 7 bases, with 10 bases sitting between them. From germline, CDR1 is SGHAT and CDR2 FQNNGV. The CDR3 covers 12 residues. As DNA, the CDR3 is TGTGCCAGCAGCCCCACTCTGAATACGCAGTATTTT. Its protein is CASSPTLNTQYF. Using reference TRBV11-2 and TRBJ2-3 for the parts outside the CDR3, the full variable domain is EAGVAQSPRYKIIEKRQSVAFWCNPISGHATLYWYQQILGQGPKLLIQFQNNGVVDDSQLPKDRFSAERLKGVDSTLKIQPAKLEDSAVYLCASSPTLNTQYFGPGTRLTVL.

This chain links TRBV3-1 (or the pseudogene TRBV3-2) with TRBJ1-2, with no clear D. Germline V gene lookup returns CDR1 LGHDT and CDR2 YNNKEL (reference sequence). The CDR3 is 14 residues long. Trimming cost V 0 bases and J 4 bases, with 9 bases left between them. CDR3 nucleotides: TGTGCCAGCAGCCAAGATCAGGCCGCCTATGGCTACACCTTC. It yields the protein CASSQDQAAYGYTF.

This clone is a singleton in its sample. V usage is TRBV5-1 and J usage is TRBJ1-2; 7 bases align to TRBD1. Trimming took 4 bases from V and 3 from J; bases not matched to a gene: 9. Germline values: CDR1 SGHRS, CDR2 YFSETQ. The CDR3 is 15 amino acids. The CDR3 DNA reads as TGCGCCAGCAGCCGAGGACAGGCCGTGGACTATGGCTACACCTTC. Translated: CASSRGQAVDYGYTF.

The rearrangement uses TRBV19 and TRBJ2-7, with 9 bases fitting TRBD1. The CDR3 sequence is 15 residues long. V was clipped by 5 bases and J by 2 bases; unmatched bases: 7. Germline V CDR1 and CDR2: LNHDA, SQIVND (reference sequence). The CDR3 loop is CASSSRTGVTYEQYF. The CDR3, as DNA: TGTGCCAGTAGTTCACGGACAGGGGTTACCTACGAGCAGTACTTC. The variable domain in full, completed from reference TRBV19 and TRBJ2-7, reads DGGITQSPKYLFRKEGQNVTLSCEQNLNHDAMYWYRQDPGQGLRLIYYSQIVNDFQKGDIAEGYSVSREKKESFPLTVTSAQKNPTAFYLCASSSRTGVTYEQYFGPGTRLTVT.

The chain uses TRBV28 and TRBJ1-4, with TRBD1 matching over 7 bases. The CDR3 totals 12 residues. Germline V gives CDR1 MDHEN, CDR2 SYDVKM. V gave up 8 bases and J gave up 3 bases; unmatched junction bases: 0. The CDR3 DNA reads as TGTGCCAGCGGGACAGCTAATGAAAAACTGTTTTTT. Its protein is CASGTANEKLFF. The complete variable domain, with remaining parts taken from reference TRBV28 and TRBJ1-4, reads DVKVTQSSRYLVKRTGEKVFLECVQDMDHENMFWYRQDPGLGLRLIYFSYDVKMKEKGDIPEGYSVSREKKERFSLILESASTNQTSMYLCASGTANEKLFFGSGTQLSVL.

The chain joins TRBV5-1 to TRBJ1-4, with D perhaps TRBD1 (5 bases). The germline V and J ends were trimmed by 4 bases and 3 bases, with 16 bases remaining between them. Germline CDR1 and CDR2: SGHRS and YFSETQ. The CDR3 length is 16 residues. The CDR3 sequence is CASSPEGRGANEKLFF. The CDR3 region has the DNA TGCGCCAGCAGCCCCGAAGGTCGGGGGGCTAATGAAAAACTGTTTTTT. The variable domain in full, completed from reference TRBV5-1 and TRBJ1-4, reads KAGVTQTPRYLIKTRGQQVTLSCSPISGHRSVSWYQQTPGQGLQFLFEYFSETQRNKGNFPGRFSGRQFSNSRSEMNVSTLELGDSALYLCASSPEGRGANEKLFFGSGTQLSVL.

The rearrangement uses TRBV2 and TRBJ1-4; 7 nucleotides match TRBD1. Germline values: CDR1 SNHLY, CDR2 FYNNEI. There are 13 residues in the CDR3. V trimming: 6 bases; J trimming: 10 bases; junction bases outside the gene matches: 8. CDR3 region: CASRRRQGGKLFF. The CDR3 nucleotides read TGTGCCAGCAGGAGGAGACAGGGCGGAAAACTGTTTTTT.

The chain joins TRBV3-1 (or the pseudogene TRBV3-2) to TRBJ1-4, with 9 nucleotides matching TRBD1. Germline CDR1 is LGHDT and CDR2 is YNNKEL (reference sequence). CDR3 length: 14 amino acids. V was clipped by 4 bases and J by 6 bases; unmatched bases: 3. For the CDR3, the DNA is TGTGCCAGCAGCCGACAGGGGGTTGATGAAAAACTGTTTTTT. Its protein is CASSRQGVDEKLFF.